Described below is a single TCR beta chain sequence and its context. The CDR3 loop spans 17 amino acids. Germline lookup yields CDR1 SNHLY and CDR2 FYNNEI. Trimming at V came to 0 bases and at J to 0 bases, leaving 3 bases not matched to a gene. This record belongs to a study of OX40 agonist ivuxolimab in advanced cancers. Profiled with immunoSEQ multiplex PCR; TCRdb holds only in-frame clones, not every one. The table has about 90,000 clones, around nine tenths seen once. This sequence joins TRBV2 and TRBJ2-1, with 9 nucleotides matching TRBD2. The source is an adult with an advanced solid tumor such as melanoma, head and neck, liver or kidney cancer. Sequenced here: CD4+ or CD8+ T cells sorted from blood, sampled in a trial of the OX40 agonist ivuxolimab. In DNA form, the CDR3 reads TGTGCCAGCAGTGAAGCGCTAGCGGGATTCTCCTACAATGAGCAGTTCTTC. Translation: CASSEALAGFSYNEQFF. The whole variable domain, remainder taken from reference TRBV2 and TRBJ2-1, is EPEVTQTPSHQVTQMGQEVILRCVPISNHLYFYWYRQILGQKVEFLVSFYNNEISEKSEIFDDQFSVERPDGSNFTLKIRSTKLEDSAMYFCASSEALAGFSYNEQFFGPGTRLTVL.